The text below deals with one T cell receptor beta chain. This clone was seen only a few times. Which antigen it targets is not known. Base qualities are missing; no much larger clone stands one base away. The sample belongs to a study of radiotherapy plus CTLA-4 blockade in lung cancer (dated by TCRdb to between 2018 and 2020). Concerning the study at large: Objective responses were observed in approximately 19% of enrolled patients, and disease control was achieved in roughly 29%.

The study tested focal radiation therapy combined with CTLA-4 blockade (ipilimumab) in patients with chemo-refractory metastatic non-small-cell lung cancer. Beyond this particular receptor, the publication reports: The strongest predictors of response were reported to be early dynamic shifts in blood T cell clones along with a rise in serum interferon-beta following radiation. TCR clones derived from tumors expanded in peripheral blood after treatment with radiotherapy and ipilimumab.

Library method: the immunoSEQ multiplex PCR assay. Drawn from immuneACCESS, this table holds only the in-frame rearrangements with V and J called that TCRdb kept. Clones are partly lost; checked studies trace under half to an unresolved V gene and leave the rest unexplained. This sample holds about 97,000 clones; approximately 72% were observed only once. Approximately 2.6% of the sample lies in the top ten. The sequence was collected from a human donor with non-small cell lung cancer who had a partial response to radiotherapy plus ipilimumab. Some clones in this sample may be carry-over from other donors' samples. Material: peripheral blood, obtained from a patient treated with radiotherapy plus ipilimumab.

CDR3 reads: CASSLSGSFYNEQFF. The sequence in DNA is TGTGCCAGCAGCCTTAGCGGGAGTTTCTACAATGAGCAGTTCTTC. Recombination connected TRBV7-2 to TRBJ2-1, with 9 bases matching TRBD2. V is cut back by 5 bases and J by 3 bases, with 5 bases in the junction unmatched. Spanning cysteine to phenylalanine, the CDR3 consists of 15 amino acids. Solely the CDR3 DNA is kept, with 45 bases framed from the first base. CDR1 and CDR2 (SGHTA, FQGNSA) derive from the germline V gene. With the rest looked up from the reference TRBV7-2 and TRBJ2-1 genes rather than sequenced, the full variable domain is GAGVSQSPSNKVTEKGKDVELRCDPISGHTALYWYRQSLGQGLEFLIYFQGNSAPDKSGLPSDRFSAERTGGSVSTLTIQRTQQEDSAVYLCASSLSGSFYNEQFFGPGTRLTVL.